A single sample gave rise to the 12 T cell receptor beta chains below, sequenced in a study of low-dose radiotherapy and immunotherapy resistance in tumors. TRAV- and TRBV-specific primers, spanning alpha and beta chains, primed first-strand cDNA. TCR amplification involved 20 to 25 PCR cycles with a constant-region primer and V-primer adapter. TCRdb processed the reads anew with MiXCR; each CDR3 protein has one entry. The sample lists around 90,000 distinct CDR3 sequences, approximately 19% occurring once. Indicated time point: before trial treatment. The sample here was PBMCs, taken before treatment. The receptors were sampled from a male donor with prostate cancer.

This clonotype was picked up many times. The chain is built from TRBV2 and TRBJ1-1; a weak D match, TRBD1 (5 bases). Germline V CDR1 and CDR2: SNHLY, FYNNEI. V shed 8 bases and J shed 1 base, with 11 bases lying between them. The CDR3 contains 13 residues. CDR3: CASGMDTNTEAFF. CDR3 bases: TGTGCCAGCGGGATGGACACGAACACTGAAGCTTTCTTT.

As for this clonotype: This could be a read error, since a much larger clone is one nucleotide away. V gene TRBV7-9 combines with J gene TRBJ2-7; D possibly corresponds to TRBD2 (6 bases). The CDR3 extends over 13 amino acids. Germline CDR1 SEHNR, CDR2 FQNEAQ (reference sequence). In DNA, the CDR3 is TGTGCCAGCAGCTTTGCGGGGCTGTACGAGCCGTACTTC. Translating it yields CASSFAGLYEPYF.

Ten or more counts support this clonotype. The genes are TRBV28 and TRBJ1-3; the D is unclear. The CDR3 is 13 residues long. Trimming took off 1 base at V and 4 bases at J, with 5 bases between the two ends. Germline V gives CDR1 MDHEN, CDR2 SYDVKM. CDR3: CASSLSEGNTIYF. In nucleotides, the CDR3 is TGTGCCAGCAGTTTATCGGAGGGAAACACCATATATTTT. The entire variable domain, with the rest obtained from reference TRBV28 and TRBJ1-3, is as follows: DVKVTQSSRYLVKRTGEKVFLECVQDMDHENMFWYRQDPGLGLRLIYFSYDVKMKEKGDIPEGYSVSREKKERFSLILESASTNQTSMYLCASSLSEGNTIYFGEGSWLTVV.

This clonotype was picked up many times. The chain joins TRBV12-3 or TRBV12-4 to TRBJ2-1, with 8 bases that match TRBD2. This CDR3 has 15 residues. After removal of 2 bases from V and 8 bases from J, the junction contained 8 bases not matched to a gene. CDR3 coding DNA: TGTGCCAGCAGTTTAAATCGGGGGGGGGAGGATGAGCAGTTCTTC. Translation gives CASSLNRGGEDEQFF.

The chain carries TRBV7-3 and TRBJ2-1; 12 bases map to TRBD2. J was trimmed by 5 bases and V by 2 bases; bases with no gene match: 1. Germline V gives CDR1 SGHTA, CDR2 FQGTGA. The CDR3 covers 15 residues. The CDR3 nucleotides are TGTGCCAGCAGCTTACCTAGCGGGGGGGACAATGAGCAGTTCTTC. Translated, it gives CASSLPSGGDNEQFF.

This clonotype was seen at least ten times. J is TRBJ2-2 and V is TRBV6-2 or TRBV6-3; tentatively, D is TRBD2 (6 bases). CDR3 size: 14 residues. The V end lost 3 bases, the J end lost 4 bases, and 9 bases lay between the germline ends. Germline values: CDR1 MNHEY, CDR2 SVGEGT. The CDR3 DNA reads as TGTGCCAGCAGTTATCGGGGGAGCACCGGGGAGCTGTTTTTT. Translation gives CASSYRGSTGELFF.

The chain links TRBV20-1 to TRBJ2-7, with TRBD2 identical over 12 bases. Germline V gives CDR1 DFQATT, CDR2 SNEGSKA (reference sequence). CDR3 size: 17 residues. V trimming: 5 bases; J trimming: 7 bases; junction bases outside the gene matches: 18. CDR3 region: CSAPTPLAGGTYNEQYF. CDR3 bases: TGCAGTGCTCCGACTCCACTAGCGGGAGGAACCTACAATGAGCAGTACTTC.

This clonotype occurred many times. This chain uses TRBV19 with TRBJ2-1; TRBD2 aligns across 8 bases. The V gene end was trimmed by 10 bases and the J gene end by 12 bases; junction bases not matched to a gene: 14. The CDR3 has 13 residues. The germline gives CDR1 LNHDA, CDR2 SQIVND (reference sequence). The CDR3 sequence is CATTGLGNPRQFF. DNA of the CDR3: TGTGCCACAACGGGACTAGGGAACCCTCGGCAGTTCTTC.

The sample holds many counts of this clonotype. CDR3 in DNA: TGCAGCGTTGTTCCGGGGGGGAACGAGCAGTACTTC. Its protein product is CSVVPGGNEQYF. The chain couples TRBV29-1 to TRBJ2-7; 8 bases are shared with TRBD2. Germline CDR1 is SQVTM and CDR2 is ANQGSEA. This CDR3 region has 12 residues. The V gene end was trimmed by 4 bases and the J gene end by 5 bases; junction bases not matched to a gene: 4.

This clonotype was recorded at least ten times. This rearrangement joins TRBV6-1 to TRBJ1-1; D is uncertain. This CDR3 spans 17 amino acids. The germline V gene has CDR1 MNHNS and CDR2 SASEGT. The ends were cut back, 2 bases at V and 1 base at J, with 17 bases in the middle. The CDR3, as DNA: TGTGCCAGCAGTGAAACTGTGGCAGCGACCAGGAACACTGAAGCTTTCTTT. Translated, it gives CASSETVAATRNTEAFF.

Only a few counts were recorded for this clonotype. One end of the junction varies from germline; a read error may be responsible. CDR3 DNA sequence: TGTGCCAGCAGCTTTTCAGGGAGGAATGAGCAGTTCTTC. Its translation is CASSFSGRNEQFF. This chain links TRBV5-3 with TRBJ2-1; maybe TRBD2 (6 bases). TRBV5-3 is an open reading frame, and its role is uncertain. The CDR3 totals 13 residues.

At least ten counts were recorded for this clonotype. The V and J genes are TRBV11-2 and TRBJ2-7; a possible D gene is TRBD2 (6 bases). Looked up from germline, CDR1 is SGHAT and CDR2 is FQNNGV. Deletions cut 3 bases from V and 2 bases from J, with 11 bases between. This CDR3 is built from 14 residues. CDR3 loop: CASSFSRGTYEQYF. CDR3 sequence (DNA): TGTGCCAGCAGCTTTAGTCGGGGGACCTACGAGCAGTACTTC.